Given below is one T cell receptor (beta chain) in context. Its antigen is currently unknown. The data belong to a study of T-cell memory formation after mild COVID-19. Study observations and caveats: Certain responding clones were present in pre-infection memory, suggesting participation of cross-reactive memory. Day 15 to 85 contractors were CD4/CD8 balanced; later expanders leaned CD4+.

Per germline, CDR1 SQVTM and CDR2 ANQGSEA. V shed 4 bases and J 7 bases; nucleotides not matched to a gene: 6. The CDR3 spans 13 residues. TCR alpha and TCR beta cDNA libraries with sample barcodes and UMIs came from 5'RACE using constant-segment primers. Each CDR3 protein is one row after TCRdb ran MiXCR on the 5' RACE reads. The sample contains 150,000 to 200,000 distinct CDR3 sequences, less than 40% of which appear only once. V gene TRBV29-1 combines with J gene TRBJ2-5, with TRBD2 matching over 10 bases. This receptor was obtained from an adult woman who had mild COVID-19 (a few samples of this study predate the infection). Cell type and time point are not known. The sequenced sample consisted of PBMCs or a T cell subset sorted from them (not recorded which). This CDR3 reads CSVGARLAGTQYF. In DNA form, the CDR3 reads TGCAGCGTTGGGGCGAGACTAGCGGGGACCCAGTACTTC.